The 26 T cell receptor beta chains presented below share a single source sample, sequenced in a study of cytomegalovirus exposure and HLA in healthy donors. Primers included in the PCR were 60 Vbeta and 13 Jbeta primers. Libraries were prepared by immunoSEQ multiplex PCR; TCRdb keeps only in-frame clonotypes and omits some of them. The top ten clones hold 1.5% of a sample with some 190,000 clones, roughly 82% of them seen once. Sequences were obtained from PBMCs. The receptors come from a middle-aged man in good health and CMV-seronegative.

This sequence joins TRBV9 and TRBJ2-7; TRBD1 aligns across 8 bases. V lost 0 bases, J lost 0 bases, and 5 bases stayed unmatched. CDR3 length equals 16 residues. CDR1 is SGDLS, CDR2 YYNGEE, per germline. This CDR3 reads CASSVEGTGVSYEQYF. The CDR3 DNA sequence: TGTGCCAGCAGCGTAGAAGGGACAGGCGTCTCCTACGAGCAGTACTTC.

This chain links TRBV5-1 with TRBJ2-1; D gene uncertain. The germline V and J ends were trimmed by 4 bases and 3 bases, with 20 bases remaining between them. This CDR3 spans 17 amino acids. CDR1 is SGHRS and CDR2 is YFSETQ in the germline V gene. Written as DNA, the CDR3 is TGCGCCAGCAGCGACTTGACGTCTCCCACTTACTACAATGAGCAGTTCTTC. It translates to CASSDLTSPTYYNEQFF.

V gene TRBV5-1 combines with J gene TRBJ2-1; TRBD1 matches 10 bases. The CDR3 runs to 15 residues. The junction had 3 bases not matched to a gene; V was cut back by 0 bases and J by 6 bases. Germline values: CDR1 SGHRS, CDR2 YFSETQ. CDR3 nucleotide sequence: TGCGCCAGCAGCTTGGGACAGGGGGCTATCAATGAGCAGTTCTTC. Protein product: CASSLGQGAINEQFF.

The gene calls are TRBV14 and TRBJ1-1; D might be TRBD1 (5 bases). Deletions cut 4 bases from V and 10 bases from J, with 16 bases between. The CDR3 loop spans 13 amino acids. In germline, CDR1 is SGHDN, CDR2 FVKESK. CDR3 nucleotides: TGTGCCAGCAGCCCGTGGGGAGGGGCAGGAGCTTTCTTT. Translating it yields CASSPWGGAGAFF.

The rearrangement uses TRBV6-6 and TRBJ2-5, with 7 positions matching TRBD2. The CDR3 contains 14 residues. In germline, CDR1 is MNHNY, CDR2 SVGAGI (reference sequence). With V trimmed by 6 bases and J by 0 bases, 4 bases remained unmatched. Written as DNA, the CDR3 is TGTGCCAGCAGCCCCGGGGGGTACCAAGAGACCCAGTACTTC. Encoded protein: CASSPGGYQETQYF.

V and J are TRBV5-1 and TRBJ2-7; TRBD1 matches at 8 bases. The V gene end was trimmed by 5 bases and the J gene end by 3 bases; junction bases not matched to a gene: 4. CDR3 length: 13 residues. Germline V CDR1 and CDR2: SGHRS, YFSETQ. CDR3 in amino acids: CASSQGQDYEQYF. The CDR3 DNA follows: TGCGCCAGCAGTCAGGGACAGGACTACGAGCAGTACTTC.

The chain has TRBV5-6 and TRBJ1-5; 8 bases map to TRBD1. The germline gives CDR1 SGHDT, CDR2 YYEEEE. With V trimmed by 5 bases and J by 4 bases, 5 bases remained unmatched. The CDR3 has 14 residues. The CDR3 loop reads CASSLTGANQPQHF. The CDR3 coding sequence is TGTGCCAGCAGTTTGACAGGGGCTAATCAGCCCCAGCATTTT.

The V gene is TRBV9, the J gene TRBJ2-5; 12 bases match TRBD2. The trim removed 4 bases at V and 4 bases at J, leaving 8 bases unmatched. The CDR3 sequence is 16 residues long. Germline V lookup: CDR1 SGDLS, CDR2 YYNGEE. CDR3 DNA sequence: TGTGCCAGCAGCTTTCGGACTAGCGGGGTAGGAGAGACCCAGTACTTC. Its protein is CASSFRTSGVGETQYF.

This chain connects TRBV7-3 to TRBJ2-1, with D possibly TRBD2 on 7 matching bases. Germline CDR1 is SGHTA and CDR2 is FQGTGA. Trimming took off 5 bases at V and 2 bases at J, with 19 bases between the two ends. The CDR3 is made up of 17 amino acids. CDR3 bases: TGTGCCAGCAGCCGCAGATACGGCGGGGGCCCCTACAATGAGCAGTTCTTC. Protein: CASSRRYGGGPYNEQFF. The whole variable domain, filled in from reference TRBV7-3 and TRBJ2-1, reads GAGVSQTPSNKVTEKGKYVELRCDPISGHTALYWYRQSLGQGPEFLIYFQGTGAADDSGLPNDRFFAVRPEGSVSTLKIQRTERGDSAVYLCASSRRYGGGPYNEQFFGPGTRLTVL.

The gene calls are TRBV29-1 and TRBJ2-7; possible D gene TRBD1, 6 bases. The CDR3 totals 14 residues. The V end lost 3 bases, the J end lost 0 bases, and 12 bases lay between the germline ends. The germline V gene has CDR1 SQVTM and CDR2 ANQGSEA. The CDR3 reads CSVEGLRGSYEQYF. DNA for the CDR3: TGCAGCGTTGAGGGCCTCAGGGGCTCCTACGAGCAGTACTTC.

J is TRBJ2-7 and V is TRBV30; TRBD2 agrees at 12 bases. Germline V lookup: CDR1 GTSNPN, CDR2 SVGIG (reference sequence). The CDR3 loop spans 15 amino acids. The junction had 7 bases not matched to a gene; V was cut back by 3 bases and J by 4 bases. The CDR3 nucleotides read TGTGCCTGGAGGGGAGGGCTAGCGGGAGGGTACGAGCAGTACTTC. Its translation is CAWRGGLAGGYEQYF.

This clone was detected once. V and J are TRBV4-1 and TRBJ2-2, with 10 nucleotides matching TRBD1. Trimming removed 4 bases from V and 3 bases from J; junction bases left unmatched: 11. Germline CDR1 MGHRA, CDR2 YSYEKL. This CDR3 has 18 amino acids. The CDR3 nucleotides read TGCGCCAGCAGCCGAACGCTGGGACAGGGGAGATACACCGGGGAGCTGTTTTTT. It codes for CASSRTLGQGRYTGELFF.

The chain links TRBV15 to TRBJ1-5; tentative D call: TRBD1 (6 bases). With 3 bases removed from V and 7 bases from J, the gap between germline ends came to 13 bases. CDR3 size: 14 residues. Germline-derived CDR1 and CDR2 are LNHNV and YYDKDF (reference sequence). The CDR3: CATSRGALGQPQHF. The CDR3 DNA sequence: TGTGCCACCAGCAGGGGGGCCCTGGGACAGCCCCAGCATTTT.

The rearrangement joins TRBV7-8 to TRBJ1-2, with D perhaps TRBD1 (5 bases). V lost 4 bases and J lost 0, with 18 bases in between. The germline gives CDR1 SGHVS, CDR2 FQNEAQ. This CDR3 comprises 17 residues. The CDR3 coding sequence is TGTGCCAGCAGCTACCAATCGGGGGACGGAGCTAACTATGGCTACACCTTC. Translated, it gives CASSYQSGDGANYGYTF.

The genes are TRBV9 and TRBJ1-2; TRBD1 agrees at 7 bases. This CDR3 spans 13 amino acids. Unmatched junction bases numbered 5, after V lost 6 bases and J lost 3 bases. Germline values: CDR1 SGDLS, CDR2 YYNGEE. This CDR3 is CASTEGQHYGYTF. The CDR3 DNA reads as TGTGCCAGCACCGAGGGACAGCACTATGGCTACACCTTC.

CDR3 loop: CASSVATKSEQYF. DNA of the CDR3: TGTGCCAGCAGCGTAGCTACTAAGAGCGAGCAGTACTTC. The chain couples TRBV9 to TRBJ2-7; D gene unclear. The CDR3 has 13 amino acids. The germline V and J ends were trimmed by 0 bases and 6 bases, with 10 bases remaining between them. From germline, CDR1 is SGDLS and CDR2 YYNGEE.

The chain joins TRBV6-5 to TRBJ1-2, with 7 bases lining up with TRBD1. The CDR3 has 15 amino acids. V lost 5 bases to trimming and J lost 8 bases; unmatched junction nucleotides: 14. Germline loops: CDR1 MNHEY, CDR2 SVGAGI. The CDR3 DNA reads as TGTGCCAGCAGTCGGGACAGACAAGCGTTGAAAGGCTACACCTTC. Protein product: CASSRDRQALKGYTF.

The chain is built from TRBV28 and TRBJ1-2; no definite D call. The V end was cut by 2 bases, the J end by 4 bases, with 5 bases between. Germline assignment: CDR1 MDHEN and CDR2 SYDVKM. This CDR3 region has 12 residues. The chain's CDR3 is CASSLRSYGYTF. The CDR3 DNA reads TGTGCCAGCAGTTTACGGAGCTATGGCTACACCTTC.

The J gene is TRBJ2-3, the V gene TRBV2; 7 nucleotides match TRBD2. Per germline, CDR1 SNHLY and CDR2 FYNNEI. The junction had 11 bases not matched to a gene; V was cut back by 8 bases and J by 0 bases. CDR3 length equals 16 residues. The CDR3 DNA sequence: TGTGCCAGCCCCGGGCGGGGGTTAACTAGCACAGATACGCAGTATTTT. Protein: CASPGRGLTSTDTQYF.

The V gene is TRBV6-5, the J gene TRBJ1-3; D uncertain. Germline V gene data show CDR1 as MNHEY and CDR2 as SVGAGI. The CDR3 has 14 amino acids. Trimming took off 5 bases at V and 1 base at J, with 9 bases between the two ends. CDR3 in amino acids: CASSESWSGNTIYF. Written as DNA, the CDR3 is TGTGCCAGCAGTGAGAGCTGGTCTGGAAACACCATATATTTT.

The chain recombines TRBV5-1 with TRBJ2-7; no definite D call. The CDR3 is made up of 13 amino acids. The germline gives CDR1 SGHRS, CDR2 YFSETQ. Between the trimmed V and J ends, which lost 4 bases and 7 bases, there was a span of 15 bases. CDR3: CASSPDGLGEQYF. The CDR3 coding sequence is TGCGCCAGCAGCCCCGACGGTCTCGGGGAGCAGTACTTC. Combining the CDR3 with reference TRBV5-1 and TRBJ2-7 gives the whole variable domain KAGVTQTPRYLIKTRGQQVTLSCSPISGHRSVSWYQQTPGQGLQFLFEYFSETQRNKGNFPGRFSGRQFSNSRSEMNVSTLELGDSALYLCASSPDGLGEQYFGPGTRLTVT.

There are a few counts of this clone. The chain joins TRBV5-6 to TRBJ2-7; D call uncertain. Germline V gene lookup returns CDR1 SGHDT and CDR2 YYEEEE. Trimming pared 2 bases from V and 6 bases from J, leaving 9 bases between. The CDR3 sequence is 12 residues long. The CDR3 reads CASSLYSSEQYF. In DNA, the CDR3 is TGTGCCAGCAGCTTATATAGTTCCGAGCAGTACTTC.

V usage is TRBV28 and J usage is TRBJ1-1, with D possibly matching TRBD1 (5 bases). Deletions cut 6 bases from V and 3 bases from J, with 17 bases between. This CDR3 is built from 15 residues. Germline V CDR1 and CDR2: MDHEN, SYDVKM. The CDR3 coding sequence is TGTGCCAGCAGGCCCCGGGGACGGGGGGACACTGAAGCTTTCTTT. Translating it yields CASRPRGRGDTEAFF.

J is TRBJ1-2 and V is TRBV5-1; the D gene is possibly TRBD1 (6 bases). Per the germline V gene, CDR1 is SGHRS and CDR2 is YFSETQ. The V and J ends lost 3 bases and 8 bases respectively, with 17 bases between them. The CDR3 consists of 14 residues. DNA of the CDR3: TGCGCCAGCAGCTATACAGGGTCACCAGGGGGCTACACCTTC. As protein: CASSYTGSPGGYTF.

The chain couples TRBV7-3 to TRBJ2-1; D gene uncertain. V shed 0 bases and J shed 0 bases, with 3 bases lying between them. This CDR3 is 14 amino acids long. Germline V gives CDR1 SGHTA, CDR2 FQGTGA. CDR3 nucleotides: TGTGCCAGCAGCTTAACTAGCTCCTACAATGAGCAGTTCTTC. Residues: CASSLTSSYNEQFF.

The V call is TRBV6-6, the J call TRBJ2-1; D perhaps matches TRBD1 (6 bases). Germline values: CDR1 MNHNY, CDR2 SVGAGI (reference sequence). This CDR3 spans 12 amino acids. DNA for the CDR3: TGTGTTACGAAGAGAGGGGGCAATGAGCAGTTCTTC. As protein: CVTKRGGNEQFF.